This T cell receptor (beta chain) was identified during a study of T cell repertoires in cytomegalovirus infection. Study at large: In public TCR beta signatures, there were indications of both CMV infection and matching HLA type.

Study outcomes and limitations: In two of eight donors, the top clonotype was HLA-C-restricted CMV-specific. Cumulative public TCR beta family frequency identified CMV carriers with the relevant HLA.

TCRdb called the reads again in MiXCR, with one record for every CDR3 protein. Here the sample spans about 740,000 distinct CDR3 sequences, about a third being singletons. A note on this clonotype: Its antigen is unidentified.

The CDR3 has 14 residues. V was trimmed by 5 bases and J by 3 bases, leaving 14 bases between them. Germline V gene sequence: CDR1 MNHEY, CDR2 SVGEGT. This chain links TRBV6-2 or TRBV6-3 with TRBJ2-7, with TRBD1 as a possible D gene (5 bases). The sequenced sample was PBMCs. The TCR originated in a human donor in good health (CMV status not recorded). Some clones in this sample may be carry-over from other donors' samples. CDR3 sequence reads: CASSTSGFNYEQYF. The DNA of the CDR3 is TGTGCCAGCAGTACATCAGGGTTTAACTACGAGCAGTACTTC.